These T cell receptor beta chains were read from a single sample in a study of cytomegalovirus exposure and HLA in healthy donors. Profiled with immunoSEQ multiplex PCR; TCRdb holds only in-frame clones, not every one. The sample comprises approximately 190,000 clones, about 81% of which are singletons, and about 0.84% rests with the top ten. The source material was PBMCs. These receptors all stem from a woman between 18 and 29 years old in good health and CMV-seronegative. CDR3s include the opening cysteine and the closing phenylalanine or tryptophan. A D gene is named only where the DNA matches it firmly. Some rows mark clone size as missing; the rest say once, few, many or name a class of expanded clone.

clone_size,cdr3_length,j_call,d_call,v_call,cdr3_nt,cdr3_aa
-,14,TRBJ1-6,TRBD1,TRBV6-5,TGTGCCAGCAGCAGGGGGATTTTAGATTCACCCCTCCACTTT,CASSRGILDSPLHF
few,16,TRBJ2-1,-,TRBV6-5,TGTGCCAGCAGTTACTCGGGGGCCCGCTCCTACAATGAGCAGTTCTTC,CASSYSGARSYNEQFF
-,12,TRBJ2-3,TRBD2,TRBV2,TGTGCCAGCAGTGAACAAGGACTAGCGCAGTATTTT,CASSEQGLAQYF
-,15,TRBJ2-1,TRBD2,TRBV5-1,TGCGCCAGCAGCTTAGCGGGGAGCTCCTACAATGAGCAGTTCTTC,CASSLAGSSYNEQFF
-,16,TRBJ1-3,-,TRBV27,TGTGCCAGCAGTTTACAACAGGGAATTGCTGGAAACACCATATATTTT,CASSLQQGIAGNTIYF
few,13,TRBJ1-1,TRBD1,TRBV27,TGTGCCAGCAGGCCGACAGGGGTCCCTGAAGCTTTCTTT,CASRPTGVPEAFF
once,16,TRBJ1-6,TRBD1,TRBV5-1,TGCGCCAGCAGCTTGGGGGGACAGGGGATGAATTCACCCCTCCACTTT,CASSLGGQGMNSPLHF
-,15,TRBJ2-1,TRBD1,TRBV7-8,TGTGCCAGCAGCCCAGGGACAGGGACCTACAATGAGCAGTTCTTC,CASSPGTGTYNEQFF
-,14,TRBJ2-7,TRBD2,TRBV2,TGTGCCAGCAATGGACTAGCGGAACCCTACGAGCAGTACTTC,CASNGLAEPYEQYF
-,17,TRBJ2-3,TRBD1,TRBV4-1,TGCGCCAGCAGCACCAGCCCCACGACAGGGGGGACAGATACGCAGTATTTT,CASSTSPTTGGTDTQYF
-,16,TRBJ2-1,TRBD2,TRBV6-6,TGTGCCAGCAGTTACACTACTAGCGGGAGTTCAAATGAGCAGTTCTTC,CASSYTTSGSSNEQFF
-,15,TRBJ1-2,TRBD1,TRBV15,TGTGCCACCAGCGAGTGGTCCGGGACAGCCTATGGCTACACCTTC,CATSEWSGTAYGYTF
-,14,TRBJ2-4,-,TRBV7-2,TGTGCCAGCAGCTTAGTAATAGCCAAAAACATTCAGTACTTC,CASSLVIAKNIQYF
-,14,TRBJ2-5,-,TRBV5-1,TGCGCCAGCAGCGGTAGAGGGGGGGAAGAGACCCAGTACTTC,CASSGRGGEETQYF
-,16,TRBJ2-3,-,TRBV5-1,TGCGCCAGCAGCTTCCGGTCGCGGGGAACTACAGATACGCAGTATTTT,CASSFRSRGTTDTQYF
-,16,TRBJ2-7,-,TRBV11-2,TGTGCCAGCAGCTTAGTTGTGGGAGGTCAATTTCGCGAGCAGTACTTC,CASSLVVGGQFREQYF
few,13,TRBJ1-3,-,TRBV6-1,TGTGCCAGCAGTCCGGGTCCTGGAAACACCATATATTTT,CASSPGPGNTIYF
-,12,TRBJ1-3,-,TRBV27,TGTGCCACTAGATCCATGGGAAACACCATATATTTT,CATRSMGNTIYF
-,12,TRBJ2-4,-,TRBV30,TGTGCCTGGAGCCTTTCAGGGCCTACACAGTACTTC,CAWSLSGPTQYF
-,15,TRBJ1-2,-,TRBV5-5,TGTGCCAGCAGCTTGGCCGGGGTGGCTAACTATGGCTACACCTTC,CASSLAGVANYGYTF
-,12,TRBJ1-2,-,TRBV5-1,TGCGCCAGCAGCTTGGGGGCCTATGGCTACACCTTC,CASSLGAYGYTF
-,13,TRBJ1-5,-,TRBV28,TGTGCCAGCAGCCAGGGTAACAATCAGCCCCAGCATTTT,CASSQGNNQPQHF
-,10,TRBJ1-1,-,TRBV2,TGTGCCAGCAGTGACTCTGAAGCTTTCTTT,CASSDSEAFF
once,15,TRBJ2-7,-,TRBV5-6,TGTGCCAGCACCCTTTTCGGGGATTCCACCTACGAGCAGTACTTC,CASTLFGDSTYEQYF
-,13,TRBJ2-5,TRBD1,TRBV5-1,TGCGCCAGCAGCCGCACAGGGGTAGAGACCCAGTACTTC,CASSRTGVETQYF
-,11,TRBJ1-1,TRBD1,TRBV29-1,TGCAGCGATGGGACAGCCTTTGAAGCTTTCTTT,CSDGTAFEAFF
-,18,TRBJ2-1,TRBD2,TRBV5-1,TGCGCCAGCAGCTTCGGACTAGCGGGGGGAGTCTCCTACAATGAGCAGTTCTTC,CASSFGLAGGVSYNEQFF
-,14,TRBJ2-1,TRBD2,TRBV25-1,TGTGCCAGTGATGAGGGACTAGCACACAATGAGCAGTTCTTC,CASDEGLAHNEQFF
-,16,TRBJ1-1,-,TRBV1,TGCACCAGCAGCCATCCCTGGACAGGGAGAGACACTGAAGCTTTCTTT,CTSSHPWTGRDTEAFF
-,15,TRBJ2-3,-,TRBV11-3,TGTGCCAGCAGCCTCGGCGGCGGCCCGACCGATACGCAGTATTTT,CASSLGGGPTDTQYF